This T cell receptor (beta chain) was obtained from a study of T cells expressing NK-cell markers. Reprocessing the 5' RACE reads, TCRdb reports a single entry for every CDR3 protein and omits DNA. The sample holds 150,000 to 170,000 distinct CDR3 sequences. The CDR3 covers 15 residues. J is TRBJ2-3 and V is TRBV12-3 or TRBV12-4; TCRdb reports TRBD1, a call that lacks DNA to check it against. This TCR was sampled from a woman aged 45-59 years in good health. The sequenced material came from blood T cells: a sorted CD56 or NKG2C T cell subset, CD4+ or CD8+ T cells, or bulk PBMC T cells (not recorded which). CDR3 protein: CASSLYSKGGDTQYF.